The 18 T cell receptor beta chains below all came from one sample that was sequenced in a study of T cell responses to AZD1222 COVID-19 vaccine (dated by TCRdb to about 2021). This specimen's time point label, per the study, means: baseline before first vaccination. Receptor amplification or capture employed the immunoSEQ multiplex PCR assay. TCRdb re-hosts the immuneACCESS table, in-frame sequences only. Its copies lack some clones; in the studies checked, an unresolved V gene accounts for under half of them, and the cause for the rest is not known. Recorded for this sample are 100,000 or so clones; approximately 90% of them occurred a single time. The top ten constitute around 1.8% of the sample. Source: peripheral blood, taken on day 0 of AZD1222 vaccination. The receptors here all came from an adult in good health.

The chain is built from TRBV4-3 and TRBJ1-3; perhaps TRBD1 as D (5 bases). The germline V and J ends were trimmed by 0 bases and 2 bases, with 11 bases remaining between them. Germline assignment: CDR1 LGHNA and CDR2 YSLEER. The CDR3 loop spans 16 amino acids. CDR3 coding DNA: TGCGCCAGCAGCCAAGACGTTGGGACTCCTGGAAACACCATATATTTT. This encodes CASSQDVGTPGNTIYF.

The chain recombines TRBV18 with TRBJ2-7; a weak D match, TRBD1 (5 bases). V gave up 3 bases and J gave up 0 bases, with 12 bases separating them. The CDR3 runs 15 residues. Germline CDR1 is KGHSH and CDR2 is LQKENI. The CDR3 region is CASSPGRAPSYEQYF. CDR3 sequence (DNA): TGTGCCAGCTCACCGGGGCGAGCTCCCTCCTACGAGCAGTACTTC.

V is TRBV19 and J is TRBJ2-7; 7 bases fit TRBD2. Germline loops: CDR1 LNHDA, CDR2 SQIVND (reference sequence). The CDR3 sequence is 15 residues long. After removal of 5 bases from V and 4 bases from J, the junction contained 11 bases not matched to a gene. The CDR3 protein is CASSVGWEGRYEQYF. The CDR3 DNA is TGTGCCAGTAGTGTTGGGTGGGAGGGCCGGTACGAGCAGTACTTC.

In this sample, this clone turned up once. This rearrangement joins TRBV10-3 to TRBJ1-5; D is possibly TRBD1 (5 bases). Germline V gene sequence: CDR1 ENHRY, CDR2 SYGVKD. The ends were cut back, 8 bases at V and 2 bases at J, with 10 bases in the middle. CDR3 length equals 13 residues. CDR3 sequence (DNA): TGTGCCATCGGGACGGTCGGCAATCAGCCCCAGCATTTT. It translates to CAIGTVGNQPQHF.

This clone was recorded only once. V is TRBV7-9 and J is TRBJ1-6; 9 bases agree with TRBD1. V gave up 3 bases and J gave up 6 bases; unmatched junction bases: 9. This CDR3 comprises 17 residues. Per the germline V gene, CDR1 is SEHNR and CDR2 is FQNEAQ (reference sequence). CDR3 sequence reads: CASSLDRGTLGNSPLHF. The CDR3 region has the DNA TGTGCCAGCAGCTTGGACAGGGGAACTCTTGGTAATTCACCCCTCCACTTT.

The CDR3 DNA reads as TGCGCCAGCAGCGGTACTAGCGGGAGGCCGTACGAGCAGTACTTC. This translates into CASSGTSGRPYEQYF. The chain couples TRBV5-1 to TRBJ2-7, with 12 bases matching TRBD2. The junction had 6 bases not matched to a gene; V was cut back by 4 bases and J by 4 bases. This CDR3 contains 15 residues. The germline CDR1 and CDR2 sequences are SGHRS and YFSETQ.

CDR3 DNA sequence: TGTGCCAGCAGTACCCAACCGGCGAACACTGAAGCTTTCTTT. Protein sequence: CASSTQPANTEAFF. This chain uses TRBV6-5 with TRBJ1-1; D not resolved. Germline V gene sequence: CDR1 MNHEY, CDR2 SVGAGI. This CDR3 spans 14 amino acids. Trimming took off 5 bases at V and 1 base at J, with 11 bases between the two ends.

The chain joins TRBV29-1 to TRBJ2-7; 8 nucleotides line up with TRBD1. CDR1 is SQVTM, CDR2 ANQGSEA, per germline. V shed 6 bases, J shed 2 bases, and the junction held 3 bases outside the gene matches. This CDR3 is built from 12 residues. The CDR3 loop is CSVGQVAYEQYF. The CDR3 coding sequence is TGCAGCGTGGGACAGGTCGCCTACGAGCAGTACTTC.

The V gene is TRBV7-2, the J gene TRBJ2-5; no reliable D call. The germline V and J ends were trimmed by 6 bases and 5 bases, with 22 bases remaining between them. CDR1 and CDR2 from the germline V gene are SGHTA and FQGNSA. The CDR3 is 16 amino acids. The CDR3 DNA is TGTGCCAGCAGATCTCTCCCGGGCTCCCGCGACGAGACCCAGTACTTC. Amino acids: CASRSLPGSRDETQYF.

The rearrangement uses TRBV9 and TRBJ2-4; D is undetermined. Trimming pared 0 bases from V and 8 bases from J, leaving 6 bases between. CDR1 and CDR2 (germline): SGDLS, YYNGEE. CDR3 length: 12 residues. The CDR3 region is CASSVDGYIQYF. CDR3 DNA: TGTGCCAGCAGCGTAGATGGATACATTCAGTACTTC. Full variable domain (remainder filled in from reference TRBV9 and TRBJ2-4): DSGVTQTPKHLITATGQRVTLRCSPRSGDLSVYWYQQSLDQGLQFLIQYYNGEERAKGNILERFSAQQFPDLHSELNLSSLELGDSALYFCASSVDGYIQYFGAGTRLSVL.

The chain couples TRBV5-1 to TRBJ1-1; 12 bases are shared with TRBD1. V lost 4 bases to trimming and J lost 4 bases; unmatched junction nucleotides: 8. CDR3 size: 16 residues. The germline CDR1 and CDR2 sequences are SGHRS and YFSETQ. In nucleotides, the CDR3 is TGCGCCAGCAGCCCGGGACAGGGGGCTAGGGGCACTGAAGCTTTCTTT. Its translation: CASSPGQGARGTEAFF.

The chain links TRBV9 to TRBJ2-2; TRBD2 matches 7 bases. This CDR3 has 15 residues. V lost 1 base to trimming and J lost 4 bases; unmatched junction nucleotides: 4. Germline-derived CDR1 and CDR2 are SGDLS and YYNGEE. CDR3 loop: CASSVRREGTGELFF. CDR3 DNA sequence: TGTGCCAGCAGCGTAAGAAGGGAGGGCACCGGGGAGCTGTTTTTT. The full variable domain, with the rest looked up from reference TRBV9 and TRBJ2-2, is DSGVTQTPKHLITATGQRVTLRCSPRSGDLSVYWYQQSLDQGLQFLIQYYNGEERAKGNILERFSAQQFPDLHSELNLSSLELGDSALYFCASSVRREGTGELFFGEGSRLTVL.

This chain links TRBV3-1 (or the pseudogene TRBV3-2) with TRBJ1-3, with 9 bases fitting TRBD1. Trimming at V came to 6 bases and at J to 0 bases, leaving 3 bases not matched to a gene. CDR3 size: 15 residues. Germline V gene data show CDR1 as LGHDT and CDR2 as YNNKEL (reference sequence). CDR3 region: CASRTQGASGNTIYF. The CDR3, as DNA: TGTGCCAGCAGGACACAGGGGGCCTCTGGAAACACCATATATTTT.

V is TRBV2 and J is TRBJ2-5, with a tentative D call TRBD2 (6 bases). CDR1 and CDR2 from the germline V gene are SNHLY and FYNNEI. Trimming pared 4 bases from V and 2 bases from J, leaving 14 bases between. The CDR3 consists of 15 residues. Here the CDR3 reads CASSVQAGRQETQYF. The CDR3 nucleotides read TGTGCCAGCAGTGTTCAAGCGGGCCGACAAGAGACCCAGTACTTC. Looking up the rest from reference TRBV2 and TRBJ2-5 gives the full variable domain: EPEVTQTPSHQVTQMGQEVILRCVPISNHLYFYWYRQILGQKVEFLVSFYNNEISEKSEIFDDQFSVERPDGSNFTLKIRSTKLEDSAMYFCASSVQAGRQETQYFGPGTRLLVL.

The rearrangement joins TRBV2 to TRBJ2-7; 9 bases agree with TRBD1. This CDR3 region has 14 residues. Germline trimming cut 6 bases from V and 1 base from J; bases unmatched to any gene: 4. Germline V CDR1 and CDR2: SNHLY, FYNNEI. This chain's CDR3 is CASRTDRGSYEQYF. For the CDR3, the DNA is TGTGCCAGCAGGACCGACAGGGGGTCCTACGAGCAGTACTTC.

The chain employs TRBV6-5 and TRBJ1-2; 9 bases are shared with TRBD1. The CDR3 contains 14 residues. Germline lookup yields CDR1 MNHEY and CDR2 SVGAGI. V lost 7 bases, J lost 4 bases, and 7 bases stayed unmatched. CDR3 region: CASNPTGGSYGYTF. CDR3 in DNA: TGTGCCAGCAATCCGACAGGGGGGAGCTATGGCTACACCTTC.

The chain joins TRBV18 to TRBJ2-7; TRBD1 matches at 11 bases. V was pared by 4 bases and J by 6 bases, with 8 bases of the junction left unmatched. CDR3 length: 15 amino acids. CDR1 and CDR2 (germline): KGHSH, LQKENI. CDR3 amino acids: CASSLGQGGIGEQYF. The DNA of the CDR3 is TGTGCCAGCTCACTGGGACAGGGGGGAATTGGCGAGCAGTACTTC.

This clone was seen a handful of times. The chain uses TRBV9 and TRBJ1-5, with D unresolved. The CDR3 extends over 14 amino acids. V lost 0 bases, J lost 5 bases, and 9 bases lay in between. Germline-derived CDR1 and CDR2 are SGDLS and YYNGEE. CDR3 coding DNA: TGTGCCAGCAGCGTAGGAGAGAACTATCAGCCCCAGCATTTT. It is translated as CASSVGENYQPQHF.